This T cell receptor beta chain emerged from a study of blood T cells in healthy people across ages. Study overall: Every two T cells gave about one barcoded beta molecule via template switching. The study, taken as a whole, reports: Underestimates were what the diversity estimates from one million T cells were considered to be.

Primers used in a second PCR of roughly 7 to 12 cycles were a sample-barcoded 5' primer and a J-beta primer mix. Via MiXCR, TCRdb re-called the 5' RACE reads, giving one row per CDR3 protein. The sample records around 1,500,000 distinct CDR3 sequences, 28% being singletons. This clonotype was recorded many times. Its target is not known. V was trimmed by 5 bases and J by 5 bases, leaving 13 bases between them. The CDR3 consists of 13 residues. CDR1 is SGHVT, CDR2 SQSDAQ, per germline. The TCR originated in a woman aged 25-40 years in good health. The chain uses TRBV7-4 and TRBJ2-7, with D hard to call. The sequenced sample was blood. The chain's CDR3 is CASSPGGLHEQYF. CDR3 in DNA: TGTGCCAGCAGCCCAGGTGGGCTCCACGAGCAGTACTTC. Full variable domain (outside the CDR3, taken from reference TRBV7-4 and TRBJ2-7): GAGVSQSPRYKVAKRGRDVALRCDSISGHVTLYWYRQTLGQGSEVLTYSQSDAQRDKSGRPSGRFSAERPERSVSTLKIQRTEQGDSAVYLCASSPGGLHEQYFGPGTRLTVT.